The T cell receptor (beta chain) under discussion was sequenced for a study of OX40 agonist ivuxolimab in advanced cancers. About the study: Patients achieving partial responses numbered three: one hepatocellular carcinoma case and two cutaneous melanoma cases.

The CDR3 consists of 16 residues. V lost 4 bases and J lost 6; bases outside the gene matches: 9. Germline assignment: CDR1 MNHEY and CDR2 SVGAGI. Clones were read by immunoSEQ multiplex PCR, and TCRdb kept only the in-frame ones, dropping some. The sample comprises about 88,000 clones, around nine tenths of which are singletons, and around 1.5% rests with the top ten. Sequenced material: CD4+ or CD8+ T cells sorted from blood, taken in a trial of the OX40 agonist ivuxolimab. This receptor was taken from an adult with an advanced solid tumor such as melanoma, head and neck, liver or kidney cancer. The V and J genes are TRBV6-5 and TRBJ1-3; 10 bases map to TRBD1. The CDR3 protein is CASSFTGQGGANTIYF. CDR3 sequence (DNA): TGTGCCAGCAGTTTCACCGGACAGGGGGGTGCAAACACCATATATTTT.